The T cell receptor (beta chain) described here comes from a study of blood T cell repertoires in COVID-19 (dated by TCRdb to the early 2020s). Background on the whole study: Collaborator samples came from the United States, Italy and Spain and covered acute and convalescent phases of COVID-19. The material from the prospective study consisted of cDNA or gDNA derived from T cells, B-cell-depleted T cells, or PBMCs. The samples were drawn from the first 160 participants of the ongoing ImmuneRACE study and from 1,200 or so subjects provided by 6 global collaborators. The dataset comprised deeply sampled blood TCRbeta repertoires from subjects exposed to, actively infected with, or recovered from COVID-19. Nearly every sample came with metadata listing a de-identified subject ID, COVID-19 status, age in years and sex. Where available, HLA class I and class II types were taken from metadata supplied by the sample provider and were not determined by assay-based typing. The repertoires were made available in a free public database intended to serve as a resource for research on the immune response to SARS-CoV-2.

Overall results and qualifications from the work: The amount of clinical and demographic metadata varied by source and participant and was provided uncurated.

A second Seattle source provided samples from volunteer blood donors who had recovered from COVID-19. Whole blood was collected in K2EDTA tubes by collaborating institutions according to the institutions' own protocols. For TCRbeta analysis, collaborators shipped samples as frozen whole blood, isolated PBMCs, or DNA extracted from either of those sample types. TCRbeta CDR3 regions were amplified from genomic DNA by means of the immunoSEQ Assay, a bias-controlled multiplex PCR. The study's processing was this. Nucleated cell counts per sample were estimated from amplification of reference gene primers within the assay. To quantify the absolute abundance of each unique TCRbeta CDR3 rearrangement, sequence reads were collapsed and filtered. For each sample, productive Simpson clonality was calculated as the square root of Simpson's diversity index over productive rearrangements. The source is immuneACCESS, and TCRdb retained only in-frame sequences with V and J called. Part of the clones is not carried over; for the studies checked, unresolved V genes explain less than half of this, and the remainder is unexplained. V, J and clone size were drawn from that table, and D and trimming were deduced from the DNA. This sample is represented by 140,000 to 150,000 clones; around 86% of them were singletons. The leading ten clones occupy about two fifths of the sample.

This clone has a single count. No antigen is known for it. Base qualities were left out, and no much larger clone turns up one base away. The CDR3 numbers 14 residues from cysteine through phenylalanine. Only CDR3 DNA remains: 42 bases, in frame from the first base. Between the V and J ends, shortened by 0 bases and 2 bases respectively, the junction contains 10 bases. The germline V gene encodes CDR1 GTSNPN and CDR2 SVGIG (reference sequence). The receptor was derived from a man aged 50 or older who had recovered from COVID-19. The chain was built from TRBV30 and TRBJ1-2; the D segment could be TRBD1, given 5 matching bases. The sequenced material came from peripheral blood. CDR3 loop: CAWSVAGINYGYTF. The bases read TGTGCCTGGAGTGTAGCAGGGATAAACTATGGCTACACCTTC.